The T cell receptor beta chain under discussion was sequenced for a study of vaccination effects on CD4 cells after COVID-19. Study summary: After vaccination, samples were taken early and late from a few convalescent patients.

Isolating CD4+ T cells followed approximately 11 days of culture. Their SARS-CoV-2 infection, verified by PCR, occurred between March and December 2020. It was two doses of either the BNT162b2 or mRNA-1273 vaccine that participants received. Half the medium was replaced with IL-2 medium on days 3 and 7. On this clone: Its antigen is unknown.

Assay: immunoSEQ multiplex PCR; the TCRdb copy retains only in-frame clones and omits some. Seen here are tens of thousands of clones, approximately 82% observed once, and the top ten hold around 3.5%. The input for sequencing was CD4+ T cells from PBMCs cultured without peptide, taken after COVID-19 vaccination. This clonotype originated in a human donor who had a prior SARS-CoV-2 infection.

CDR3: CASSLAGVLPLHF. The CDR3 DNA reads TGTGCCAGCAGCCTCGCCGGGGTATTACCCCTCCACTTT. The rearrangement links TRBV9 to TRBJ1-6; D remains unclear. The CDR3 length is 13 residues. The germline V and J ends were trimmed by 4 bases and 12 bases, with 14 bases remaining between them. Germline V CDR1 and CDR2: SGDLS, YYNGEE.